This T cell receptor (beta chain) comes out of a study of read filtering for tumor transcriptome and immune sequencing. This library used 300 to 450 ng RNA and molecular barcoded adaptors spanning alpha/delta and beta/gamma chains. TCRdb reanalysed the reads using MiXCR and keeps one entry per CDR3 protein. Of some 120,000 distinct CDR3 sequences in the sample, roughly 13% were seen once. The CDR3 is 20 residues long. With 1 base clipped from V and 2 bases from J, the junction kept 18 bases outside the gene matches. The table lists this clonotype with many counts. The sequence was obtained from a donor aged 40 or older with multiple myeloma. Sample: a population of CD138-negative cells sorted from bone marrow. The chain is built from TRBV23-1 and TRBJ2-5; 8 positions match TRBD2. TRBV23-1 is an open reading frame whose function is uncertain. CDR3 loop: CASSQLSVGRAGEKQETQYF. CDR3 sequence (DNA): TGCGCCAGCAGTCAATTATCAGTTGGCCGAGCGGGGGAGAAACAAGAGACCCAGTACTTC.